This record looks at one TCR beta chain sequence and its context. This entry comes from a study of blood T cell repertoires in COVID-19. Study-level information: Sites in the United States, Italy and Spain provided acute and convalescent COVID-19 samples. T cells, B-cell-depleted T cells, or PBMCs provided the cDNA or gDNA that served as material.

Per the original data handling: Reference gene primer amplification gave nucleated cell count estimates. Assay used: immunoSEQ multiplex PCR; TCRdb lists only in-frame clones, some missing. The V and J calls and clone size come from that table; D and trimming were worked out from the DNA. The sample includes 61,000 or so clones, over 75% of them seen just once. Germline V gene sequence: CDR1 LGHDT, CDR2 YNNKEL (reference sequence). With V trimmed by 4 bases and J by 2 bases, 4 bases remained unmatched. The CDR3 spans 14 residues. The chain has TRBV3-1 (or the pseudogene TRBV3-2) and TRBJ2-7; 8 nucleotides agree with TRBD2. Sequencing was done on a sample of peripheral blood. The source is a woman aged 80 or over with acute or convalescent COVID-19. CDR3 residues: CASSLGRGPYEQYF. The CDR3 coding sequence is TGTGCCAGCAGCCTCGGGAGGGGCCCCTACGAGCAGTACTTC.